This record covers a single T cell receptor (beta chain). Its specificity is unknown. The sample originates from a study of monozygotic twins with inflammatory bowel disease. Study conclusions and caveats: IBD patients had lower TCRbeta diversity (inverse Simpson) than healthy co-twins.

Germline V gene lookup returns CDR1 MDHEN and CDR2 SYDVKM. The CDR3 runs 14 residues. One entry per CDR3 protein, without DNA, is what TCRdb gives after re-calling the 5' RACE reads. The repertoire table contains more than 95,000 distinct CDR3 sequences. This TCR was sampled from a human donor with ulcerative colitis or Crohn's disease, or a healthy co-twin of an affected twin (not recorded which). This chain uses TRBV28 with TRBJ1-5; TCRdb reports TRBD1, a call that lacks DNA to check it against. The sequenced sample consisted of blood. CDR3 amino acids: CASSWGQKDQPQHF. Together with reference TRBV28 and TRBJ1-5, the CDR3 gives the full variable domain: DVKVTQSSRYLVKRTGEKVFLECVQDMDHENMFWYRQDPGLGLRLIYFSYDVKMKEKGDIPEGYSVSREKKERFSLILESASTNQTSMYLCASSWGQKDQPQHFGDGTRLSIL.